Listed here are 21 T cell receptor beta chains from one sample, sequenced in a study of blood T cell repertoires in COVID-19. Sequencing was performed with immunoSEQ multiplex PCR; in TCRdb, only in-frame clones are kept and a portion is missing. The table has about 77,000 clones, 80% seen once. The source material was peripheral blood. Every receptor here comes from a woman aged 70-85 years with acute or convalescent COVID-19.

The chain recombines TRBV5-1 with TRBJ2-1; D is perhaps TRBD2 (6 bases). The CDR3 is made up of 15 amino acids. CDR1 SGHRS and CDR2 YFSETQ come from the germline V gene. Trimming removed 0 bases from V and 6 bases from J, with 13 bases in between. The chain's CDR3 is CASSLDAGLINEQFF. The CDR3 bases are TGCGCCAGCAGCTTGGATGCGGGGCTGATCAATGAGCAGTTCTTC.

This sequence joins TRBV7-8 and TRBJ1-1; 7 bases agree with TRBD1. V was pared by 1 base and J by 4 bases, with 3 bases of the junction left unmatched. Per the germline V gene, CDR1 is SGHVS and CDR2 is FQNEAQ. The CDR3 has 14 residues. DNA for the CDR3: TGTGCCAGCAGCTTAGAGGGGACAGTCACTGAAGCTTTCTTT. Its translation: CASSLEGTVTEAFF.

Notes on this clone: A much larger clone lies a single base off, so this may be a read error. The chain joins TRBV5-6 to TRBJ1-3; TRBD1 agrees at 7 bases. J was trimmed by 2 bases and V by 4 bases; bases with no gene match: 9. The CDR3 runs 16 residues. Germline V gene lookup returns CDR1 SGHDT and CDR2 YYEEEE. The CDR3 nucleotides are TGTGCCAGCAGCAGGGGGCGAGGGGACACTGGAAACACCATATATTTT. Translating gives CASSRGRGDTGNTIYF.

The rearrangement uses TRBV6-5 and TRBJ2-7, with 8 bases aligning to TRBD1. In germline, CDR1 is MNHEY, CDR2 SVGAGI. This CDR3 has 15 amino acids. After removal of 4 bases from V and 4 bases from J, the junction contained 9 bases not matched to a gene. For the CDR3, the DNA is TGTGCCAGCAGTTGGAGGCAGGGGGCTTGGTACGAGCAGTACTTC. Its protein product is CASSWRQGAWYEQYF.

The chain combines TRBV4-3 with TRBJ1-4, with a weak D call TRBD1 (6 bases). The V end lost 1 base, the J end lost 3 bases, and 12 bases lay between the germline ends. This CDR3 region has 16 residues. Germline values: CDR1 LGHNA, CDR2 YSLEER. This CDR3 is CASSQGGGYANEKLFF. CDR3 bases: TGCGCCAGCAGCCAAGGAGGGGGTTACGCTAATGAAAAACTGTTTTTT.

The chain combines TRBV7-6 with TRBJ2-1, with D tentatively TRBD1 (6 bases). Trimming took 5 bases from V and 3 from J, leaving 17 bases between them. Germline V gives CDR1 SGHVS, CDR2 FNYEAQ. The CDR3 length is 16 residues. The chain's CDR3 is CASSAGAGTNYNEQFF. The CDR3 coding sequence is TGTGCCAGCAGCGCCGGAGCCGGGACAAACTACAATGAGCAGTTCTTC.

This sequence joins TRBV20-1 and TRBJ2-2; D is unresolved. CDR3 length: 11 amino acids. Per the germline V gene, CDR1 is DFQATT and CDR2 is SNEGSKA (reference sequence). Trimming cost V 5 bases and J 6 bases, with 7 bases left between them. CDR3 DNA sequence: TGCAGTGCTTATACAGCCGGGGAGCTGTTTTTT. Its translation: CSAYTAGELFF.

This clone came up once. The chain has TRBV7-9 and TRBJ1-5; TRBD1 is a possible D gene (5 bases). The ends were cut back, 2 bases at V and 7 bases at J, with 9 bases in the middle. The CDR3 loop spans 13 amino acids. Germline V CDR1 and CDR2: SEHNR, FQNEAQ (reference sequence). In DNA, the CDR3 is TGTGCCAGCAGCTTACAGGGAAGGCAGCCCCAGCATTTT. It translates to CASSLQGRQPQHF.

Concerning this clone: At one of its ends the junction is not consistent with the germline gene, which may arise from a read error. The rearrangement links TRBV6-4 to TRBJ2-3; 9 nucleotides agree with TRBD2. The CDR3 contains 15 residues. Germline V gives CDR1 MRHNA, CDR2 SNTAGT. This chain's CDR3 is CASCDGGGVTDTQYF. In DNA, the CDR3 is TGTGCCAGCTGTGACGGCGGGGGGGTCACAGATACGCAGTATTTT.

The V and J genes are TRBV19 and TRBJ1-2, with D tentatively TRBD1 (5 bases). The CDR3 runs 14 residues. V lost 1 base and J lost 2, with 8 bases in between. From germline, CDR1 is LNHDA and CDR2 SQIVND (reference sequence). The CDR3 here is CASSIAGLNYGYTF. For the CDR3, the DNA is TGTGCCAGTAGTATAGCAGGGTTGAACTATGGCTACACCTTC.

The rearrangement links TRBV5-6 to TRBJ1-2; D remains unclear. Germline V lookup: CDR1 SGHDT, CDR2 YYEEEE. V lost 0 bases, J lost 3 bases, and 18 bases lay in between. The CDR3 covers 17 residues. The CDR3 DNA reads as TGTGCCAGCAGCTTGGGATATAGGGCAGAGGGAGACTATGGCTACACCTTC. Translation gives CASSLGYRAEGDYGYTF.

This clone has only one observation. The V and J genes are TRBV6-5 and TRBJ1-1; D not certain. CDR3 size: 11 residues. V gave up 7 bases and J gave up 4 bases, with 7 bases separating them. In germline, CDR1 is MNHEY, CDR2 SVGAGI. CDR3 sequence: CASIFRTEAFF. CDR3 nucleotide sequence: TGTGCCAGCATTTTCCGCACTGAAGCTTTCTTT.

V gene TRBV4-1 combines with J gene TRBJ2-5, with 7 bases identical to TRBD1. The CDR3 contains 15 residues. From germline, CDR1 is MGHRA and CDR2 YSYEKL. With 4 bases clipped from V and 3 bases from J, the junction kept 8 bases outside the gene matches. CDR3 sequence: CASSLRWGQKETQYF. In nucleotides, the CDR3 is TGCGCCAGCAGCCTCCGTTGGGGACAGAAAGAGACCCAGTACTTC.

The chain combines TRBV4-1 with TRBJ1-2; TRBD1 matches 7 bases. The germline V gene has CDR1 MGHRA and CDR2 YSYEKL. The CDR3 sequence is 15 residues long. The V and J ends lost 1 base and 8 bases, in that order; junction bases with no gene match: 10. CDR3 sequence reads: CASSQGRTGLGGYTF. CDR3 sequence (DNA): TGCGCCAGCAGCCAAGGACGGACAGGCTTGGGGGGCTACACCTTC.

The chain links TRBV10-3 to TRBJ2-5, with no clear D. Between the trimmed V and J ends, which lost 8 bases and 0 bases, there was a span of 7 bases. This CDR3 is built from 12 residues. The V gene's germline CDR1 is ENHRY and CDR2 SYGVKD. In nucleotides, the CDR3 is TGTGCCATCGGTCAGGACCAAGAGACCCAGTACTTC. It codes for CAIGQDQETQYF.

This clone was counted a few times. This sample also contains other DNA sequences that code for the same CDR3. The V gene is TRBV6-2 or TRBV6-3, the J gene TRBJ2-3; perhaps TRBD2 as D (6 bases). The CDR3 extends over 14 amino acids. Trimming cost V 0 bases and J 6 bases, with 10 bases left between them. Germline CDR1 and CDR2: MNHEY and SVGEGT. CDR3 in DNA: TGTGCCAGCAGTTACTCGGGCGGGGCCGATACGCAGTATTTT. This encodes CASSYSGGADTQYF.

V gene TRBV3-1 (or the pseudogene TRBV3-2) combines with J gene TRBJ2-3; 11 bases are a match to TRBD2. The CDR3 is made up of 19 amino acids. The junction had 8 bases not matched to a gene; V was cut back by 0 bases and J by 0 bases. Germline CDR1 reads LGHDT; CDR2 reads YNNKEL (reference sequence). The CDR3 region is CASSQDIPGLAASTDTQYF. CDR3 bases: TGTGCCAGCAGCCAAGATATCCCGGGACTAGCGGCTAGCACAGATACGCAGTATTTT.

This rearrangement joins TRBV5-4 to TRBJ2-1; 14 bases are shared with TRBD2. The trim removed 0 bases at V and 7 bases at J, leaving 6 bases unmatched. CDR3 length equals 17 residues. Per the germline V gene, CDR1 is SGHNT and CDR2 is YYREEE (reference sequence). The CDR3 DNA sequence: TGTGCCAGCAGCTTGGGACTAGCGGGGGGGGCGGTTAATGAGCAGTTCTTC. Protein sequence: CASSLGLAGGAVNEQFF.

V is TRBV27 and J is TRBJ2-3; TRBD2 matches 12 bases. CDR1 is MNHEY, CDR2 SMNVEV, per germline (reference sequence). The CDR3 has 16 amino acids. With 5 bases clipped from V and 7 bases from J, the junction kept 10 bases outside the gene matches. CDR3 sequence: CASSISSGGALNTQYF. In nucleotides, the CDR3 is TGTGCCAGCAGTATTTCTAGCGGGGGGGCCTTGAATACGCAGTATTTT.

This clone was seen just once. This chain connects TRBV27 to TRBJ2-5, with 11 bases identical to TRBD2. The germline V gene has CDR1 MNHEY and CDR2 SMNVEV (reference sequence). The CDR3 consists of 16 residues. Trimming cost V 3 bases and J 1 base; bases outside gene matches: 4. Here the CDR3 reads CASSLDSGGGQETQYF. The DNA of the CDR3 is TGTGCCAGCAGTTTGGATAGCGGGGGGGGCCAAGAGACCCAGTACTTC.

In its sample, this clone was seen once. The V call is TRBV15, the J call TRBJ2-3; D gene ambiguous. The CDR3 is made up of 12 amino acids. In germline, CDR1 is LNHNV, CDR2 YYDKDF (reference sequence). V was cut by 3 bases and J by 2 bases, with 3 bases left in between. Written as DNA, the CDR3 is TGTGCCACCAGCAGGTACACAGATACGCAGTATTTT. Protein product: CATSRYTDTQYF.